Following are 10 T cell receptor beta chains from one sample sequenced in a study of PD-1 blockade in classical Hodgkin lymphoma. Method: immunoSEQ multiplex PCR; TCRdb's copy keeps in-frame clones and lacks some. The data contain tens of thousands of clones, nearly 90% of them singletons. Each patient experienced a relapse that followed autologous stem cell transplantation, and brentuximab vedotin exposure varied. This material consisted of peripheral blood mononuclear cells (PBMCs), taken before the second cycle of nivolumab. These receptors were obtained from a human donor with classical Hodgkin lymphoma.

V is TRBV27 and J is TRBJ2-7; 12 nucleotides line up with TRBD2. Germline values: CDR1 MNHEY, CDR2 SMNVEV (reference sequence). Trimming took 5 bases from V and 3 from J; bases not matched to a gene: 11. The CDR3 is made up of 17 amino acids. The CDR3 loop is CASSPNFRLAGVYEQYF. The CDR3 nucleotides read TGTGCCAGCAGTCCTAATTTTCGACTAGCGGGGGTCTACGAGCAGTACTTC.

This clone appeared a few times. The V and J genes are TRBV2 and TRBJ1-1; tentative D call: TRBD1 (6 bases). Germline loops: CDR1 SNHLY, CDR2 FYNNEI. This CDR3 spans 14 amino acids. V was cut by 6 bases and J by 1 base, with 12 bases left in between. CDR3 region: CASSPGHPNTEAFF. In DNA form, the CDR3 reads TGTGCCAGCAGCCCGGGACATCCGAACACTGAAGCTTTCTTT. The full variable domain, completed using reference TRBV2 and TRBJ1-1, is EPEVTQTPSHQVTQMGQEVILRCVPISNHLYFYWYRQILGQKVEFLVSFYNNEISEKSEIFDDQFSVERPDGSNFTLKIRSTKLEDSAMYFCASSPGHPNTEAFFGQGTRLTVV.

This sequence joins TRBV19 and TRBJ2-7; 12 bases line up with TRBD2. V shed 4 bases, J shed 3 bases, and the junction held 10 bases outside the gene matches. The CDR3 contains 17 residues. CDR1 and CDR2 from the germline V gene are LNHDA and SQIVND (reference sequence). CDR3 sequence: CASSTQLAGGYIYEQYF. The DNA for the CDR3 is TGTGCCAGTAGTACTCAACTAGCGGGAGGATACATCTACGAGCAGTACTTC.

The rearrangement links TRBV5-1 to TRBJ2-1, with D perhaps being TRBD1 or TRBD2 (5 bases each). The ends were cut back, 4 bases at V and 7 bases at J, with 12 bases in the middle. CDR3 length equals 13 residues. Germline V CDR1 and CDR2: SGHRS, YFSETQ. The CDR3 region has the DNA TGCGCCAGCAGCCTCGGGACCCTTAATGAGCAGTTCTTC. It yields the protein CASSLGTLNEQFF.

A few counts support this clone. This sequence joins TRBV4-2 and TRBJ1-2; D remains ambiguous. V was pared by 4 bases and J by 4 bases, with 13 bases between. Germline assignment: CDR1 LGHNA and CDR2 YNFKEQ. The CDR3 has 14 residues. The CDR3 spells CASSPLAAAYGYTF. The CDR3 DNA reads TGTGCCAGCAGCCCGTTGGCAGCGGCCTATGGCTACACCTTC.

The chain carries TRBV6-5 and TRBJ2-7; no clear D gene. The CDR3 length is 15 residues. Between the trimmed V and J ends, which lost 0 bases and 0 bases, there was a span of 9 bases. Germline-derived CDR1 and CDR2 are MNHEY and SVGAGI. CDR3 region: CASSYSPSHSYEQYF. The CDR3 DNA reads TGTGCCAGCAGTTACTCGCCCTCCCACTCCTACGAGCAGTACTTC.

The genes are TRBV5-8 and TRBJ2-3, with 16 nucleotides matching TRBD2. The CDR3 runs to 18 residues. CDR1 and CDR2 from the germline V gene are SGHTS and YDEGEE. V lost 3 bases to trimming and J lost 2 bases; unmatched junction nucleotides: 6. The CDR3 loop is CASSYGTSGGATTDTQYF. The DNA for the CDR3 is TGTGCCAGCAGCTACGGGACTAGCGGGGGGGCCACCACAGATACGCAGTATTTT.

This chain links TRBV7-8 with TRBJ2-7; TRBD1 agrees at 9 bases. Germline V gene sequence: CDR1 SGHVS, CDR2 FQNEAQ. This CDR3 spans 21 amino acids. V lost 2 bases, J lost 0 bases, and 20 bases stayed unmatched. In nucleotides, the CDR3 is TGTGCCAGCAGCTTATATTTCTTTATCCAAACCGGGACAGGGTACTCCTACGAGCAGTACTTC. This gives the protein CASSLYFFIQTGTGYSYEQYF.

The chain recombines TRBV15 with TRBJ1-4; tentatively, D is TRBD1 (6 bases). The germline V and J ends were trimmed by 8 bases and 5 bases, with 6 bases remaining between them. The CDR3 is 11 amino acids. From germline, CDR1 is LNHNV and CDR2 YYDKDF (reference sequence). The CDR3 loop reads CATGTNEKLFF. The CDR3 DNA follows: TGTGCCACCGGGACAAATGAAAAACTGTTTTTT.

The rearrangement uses TRBV5-8 and TRBJ1-3; D is ambiguous. Germline V gene sequence: CDR1 SGHTS, CDR2 YDEGEE. This CDR3 spans 15 amino acids. Deletions cut 1 base from V and 0 bases from J, with 8 bases between. The CDR3: CASSLRALSGNTIYF. CDR3 DNA: TGTGCCAGCAGCTTGAGGGCCCTCTCTGGAAACACCATATATTTT. The full variable domain, rest sourced from reference TRBV5-8 and TRBJ1-3, is EAGVTQSPTHLIKTRGQQATLRCSPISGHTSVYWYQQALGLGLQFLLWYDEGEERNRGNFPPRFSGRQFPNYSSELNVNALELEDSALYLCASSLRALSGNTIYFGEGSWLTVV.